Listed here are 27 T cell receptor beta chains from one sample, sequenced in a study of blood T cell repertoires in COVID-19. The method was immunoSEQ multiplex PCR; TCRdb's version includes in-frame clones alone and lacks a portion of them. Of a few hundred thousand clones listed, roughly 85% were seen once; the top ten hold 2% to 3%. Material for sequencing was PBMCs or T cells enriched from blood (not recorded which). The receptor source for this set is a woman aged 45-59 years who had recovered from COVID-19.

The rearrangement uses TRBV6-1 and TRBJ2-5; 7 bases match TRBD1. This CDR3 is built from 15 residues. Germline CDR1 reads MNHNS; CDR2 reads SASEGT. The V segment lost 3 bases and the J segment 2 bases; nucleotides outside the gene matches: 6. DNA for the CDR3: TGTGCCAGCAGTGACCTAGGGGGCCGGCAAGAGACCCAGTACTTC. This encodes CASSDLGGRQETQYF.

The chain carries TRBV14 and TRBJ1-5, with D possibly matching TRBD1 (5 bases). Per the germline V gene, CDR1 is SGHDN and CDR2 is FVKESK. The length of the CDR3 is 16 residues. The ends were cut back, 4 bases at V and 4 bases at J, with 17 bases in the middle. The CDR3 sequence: CASSRHWGGVNQPQHF. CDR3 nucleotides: TGTGCCAGCAGCCGTCACTGGGGGGGGGTTAATCAGCCCCAGCATTTT. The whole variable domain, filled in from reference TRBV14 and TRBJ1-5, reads EAGVTQFPSHSVIEKGQTVTLRCDPISGHDNLYWYRRVMGKEIKFLLHFVKESKQDESGMPNNRFLAERTGGTYSTLKVQPAELEDSGVYFCASSRHWGGVNQPQHFGDGTRLSIL.

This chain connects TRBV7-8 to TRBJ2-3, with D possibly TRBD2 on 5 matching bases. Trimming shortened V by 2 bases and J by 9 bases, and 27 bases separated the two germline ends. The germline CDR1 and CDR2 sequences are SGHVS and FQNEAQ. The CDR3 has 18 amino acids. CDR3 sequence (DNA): TGTGCCAGCAGCTTAAGTCCGGGAAATCGTTTCTCTGTTGGAACGCAGTATTTT. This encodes CASSLSPGNRFSVGTQYF.

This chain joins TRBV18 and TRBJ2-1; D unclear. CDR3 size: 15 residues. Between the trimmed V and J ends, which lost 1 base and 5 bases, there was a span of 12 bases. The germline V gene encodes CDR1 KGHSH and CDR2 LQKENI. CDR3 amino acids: CASSPRPDTHNEQFF. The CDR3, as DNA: TGTGCCAGCTCACCACGACCAGACACCCACAATGAGCAGTTCTTC.

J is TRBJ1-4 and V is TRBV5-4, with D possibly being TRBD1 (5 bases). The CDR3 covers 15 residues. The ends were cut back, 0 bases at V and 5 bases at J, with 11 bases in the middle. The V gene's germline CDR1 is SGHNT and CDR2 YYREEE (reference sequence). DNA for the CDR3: TGTGCCAGCAGCTTGGGGGGCCCGGCGAATGAAAAACTGTTTTTT. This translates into CASSLGGPANEKLFF. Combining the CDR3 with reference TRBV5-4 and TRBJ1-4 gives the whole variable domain ETGVTQSPTHLIKTRGQQVTLRCSSQSGHNTVSWYQQALGQGPQFIFQYYREEENGRGNFPPRFSGLQFPNYSSELNVNALELDDSALYLCASSLGGPANEKLFFGSGTQLSVL.

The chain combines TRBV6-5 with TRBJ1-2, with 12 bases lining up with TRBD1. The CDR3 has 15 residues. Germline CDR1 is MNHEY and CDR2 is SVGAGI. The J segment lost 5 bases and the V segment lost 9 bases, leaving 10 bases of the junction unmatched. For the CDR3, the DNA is TGTGCCAGTCAGCAGTGGGACAGGGGGCAGTATGGCTACACCTTC. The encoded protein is CASQQWDRGQYGYTF.

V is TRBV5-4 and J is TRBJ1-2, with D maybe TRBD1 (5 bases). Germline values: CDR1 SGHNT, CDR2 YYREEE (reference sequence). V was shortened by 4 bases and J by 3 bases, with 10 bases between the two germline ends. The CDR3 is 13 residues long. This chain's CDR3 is CASSPPGYYGYTF. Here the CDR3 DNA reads TGTGCCAGCAGCCCCCCAGGGTACTATGGCTACACCTTC. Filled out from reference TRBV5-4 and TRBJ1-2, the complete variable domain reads ETGVTQSPTHLIKTRGQQVTLRCSSQSGHNTVSWYQQALGQGPQFIFQYYREEENGRGNFPPRFSGLQFPNYSSELNVNALELDDSALYLCASSPPGYYGYTFGSGTRLTVV.

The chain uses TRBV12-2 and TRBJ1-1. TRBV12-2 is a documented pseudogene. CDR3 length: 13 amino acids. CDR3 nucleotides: TGTGCAAGTCGCTTAGCGGGGGGCACTGAAGCTTTCTTT. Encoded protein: CASRLAGGTEAFF.

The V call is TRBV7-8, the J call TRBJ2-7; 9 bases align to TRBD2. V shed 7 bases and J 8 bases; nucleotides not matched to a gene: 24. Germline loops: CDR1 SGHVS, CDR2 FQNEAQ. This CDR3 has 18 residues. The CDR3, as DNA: TGTGCCAGCAACACCGGTTGGGGTAGCGGGAGTCTAACTCGCAAGCAGTACTTC. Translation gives CASNTGWGSGSLTRKQYF.

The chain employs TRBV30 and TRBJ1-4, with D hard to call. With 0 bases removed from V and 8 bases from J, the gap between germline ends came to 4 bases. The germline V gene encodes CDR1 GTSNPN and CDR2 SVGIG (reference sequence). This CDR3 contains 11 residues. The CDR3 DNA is TGTGCCTGGAGTGTGGGCGAAAAACTGTTTTTT. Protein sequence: CAWSVGEKLFF.

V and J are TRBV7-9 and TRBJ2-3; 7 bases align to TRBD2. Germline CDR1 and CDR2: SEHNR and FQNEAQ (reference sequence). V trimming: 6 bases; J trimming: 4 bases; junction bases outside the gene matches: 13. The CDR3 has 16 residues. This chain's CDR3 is CASSYSRAGVPDTQYF. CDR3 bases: TGTGCCAGCAGTTACTCTAGGGCGGGAGTCCCAGATACGCAGTATTTT.

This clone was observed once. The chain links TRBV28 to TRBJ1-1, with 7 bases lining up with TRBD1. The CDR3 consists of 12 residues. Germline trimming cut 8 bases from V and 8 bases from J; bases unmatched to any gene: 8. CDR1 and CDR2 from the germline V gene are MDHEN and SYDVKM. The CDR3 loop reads CASRLATGEAFF. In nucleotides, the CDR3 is TGTGCCAGCCGCCTGGCGACAGGGGAAGCTTTCTTT.

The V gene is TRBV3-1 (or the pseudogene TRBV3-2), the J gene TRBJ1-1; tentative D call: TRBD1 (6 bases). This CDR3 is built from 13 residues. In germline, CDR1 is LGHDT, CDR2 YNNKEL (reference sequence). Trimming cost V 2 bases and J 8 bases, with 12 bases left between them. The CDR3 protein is CASSQTRTAEAFF. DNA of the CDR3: TGTGCCAGCAGCCAAACTCGGACAGCCGAAGCTTTCTTT.

The CDR3 nucleotides read TGTGCCAGCACAGAGCGGGGGGGCACAGATACGCAGTATTTT. Translating it yields CASTERGGTDTQYF. The chain joins TRBV2 to TRBJ2-3, with 9 bases that match TRBD2. Germline CDR1 reads SNHLY; CDR2 reads FYNNEI. This CDR3 is 14 amino acids long. Unmatched junction bases numbered 3, after V lost 7 bases and J lost 1 base.

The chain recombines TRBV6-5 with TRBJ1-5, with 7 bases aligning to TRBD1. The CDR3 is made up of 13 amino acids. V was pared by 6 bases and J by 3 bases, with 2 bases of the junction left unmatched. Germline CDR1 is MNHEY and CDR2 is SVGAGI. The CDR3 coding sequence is TGTGCCAGCAGGGGACAGCCCAATCAGCCCCAGCATTTT. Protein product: CASRGQPNQPQHF.

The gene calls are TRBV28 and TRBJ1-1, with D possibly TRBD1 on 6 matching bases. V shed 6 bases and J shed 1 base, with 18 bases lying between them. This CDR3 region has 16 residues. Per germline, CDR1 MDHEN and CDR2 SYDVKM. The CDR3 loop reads CASSDVGGWRNTEAFF. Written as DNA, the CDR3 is TGTGCCAGCAGCGATGTAGGGGGTTGGAGGAACACTGAAGCTTTCTTT. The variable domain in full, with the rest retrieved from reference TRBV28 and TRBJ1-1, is DVKVTQSSRYLVKRTGEKVFLECVQDMDHENMFWYRQDPGLGLRLIYFSYDVKMKEKGDIPEGYSVSREKKERFSLILESASTNQTSMYLCASSDVGGWRNTEAFFGQGTRLTVV.

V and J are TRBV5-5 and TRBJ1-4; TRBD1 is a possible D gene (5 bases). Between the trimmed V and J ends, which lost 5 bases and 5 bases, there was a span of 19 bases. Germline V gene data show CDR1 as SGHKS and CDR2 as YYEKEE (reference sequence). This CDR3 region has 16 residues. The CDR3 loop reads CASSSTPGRGNEKLFF. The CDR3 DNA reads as TGTGCCAGCAGTTCAACTCCGGGACGGGGGAATGAAAAACTGTTTTTT.

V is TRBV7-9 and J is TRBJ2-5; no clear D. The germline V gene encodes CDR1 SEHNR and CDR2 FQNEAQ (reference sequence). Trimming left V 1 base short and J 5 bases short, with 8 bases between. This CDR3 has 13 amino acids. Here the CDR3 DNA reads TGTGCCAGCAGCTTAGATTCCTTTGAGACCCAGTACTTC. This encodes CASSLDSFETQYF.

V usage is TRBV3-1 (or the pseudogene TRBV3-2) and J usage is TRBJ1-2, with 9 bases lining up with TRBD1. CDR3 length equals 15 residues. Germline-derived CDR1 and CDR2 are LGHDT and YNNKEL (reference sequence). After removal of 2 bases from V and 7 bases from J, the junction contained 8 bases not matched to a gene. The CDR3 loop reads CASSQRDRDLLGYTF. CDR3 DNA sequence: TGTGCCAGCAGCCAAAGGGACAGGGATCTTCTTGGCTACACCTTC.

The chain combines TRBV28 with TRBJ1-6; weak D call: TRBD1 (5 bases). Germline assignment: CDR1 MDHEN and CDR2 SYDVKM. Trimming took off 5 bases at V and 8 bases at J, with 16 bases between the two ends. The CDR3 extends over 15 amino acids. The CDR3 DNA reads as TGTGCCAGCAGTCCCCCGGGGGGTTCGGATTCACCCCTCCACTTT. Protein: CASSPPGGSDSPLHF.

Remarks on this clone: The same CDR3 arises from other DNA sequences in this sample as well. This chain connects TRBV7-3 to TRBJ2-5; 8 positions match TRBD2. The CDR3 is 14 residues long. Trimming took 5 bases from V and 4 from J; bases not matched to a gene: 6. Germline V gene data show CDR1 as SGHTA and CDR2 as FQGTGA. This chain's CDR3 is CASSPGGGRETQYF. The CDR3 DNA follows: TGTGCCAGCAGCCCCGGGGGGGGCAGAGAGACCCAGTACTTC.

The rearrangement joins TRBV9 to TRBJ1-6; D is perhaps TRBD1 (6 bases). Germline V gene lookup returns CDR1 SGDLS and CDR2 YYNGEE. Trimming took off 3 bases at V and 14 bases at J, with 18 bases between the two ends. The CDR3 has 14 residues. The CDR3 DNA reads TGTGCCAGCAGCGCCGTGGAGGCTTCAGGGGCCCTCCACTTT. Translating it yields CASSAVEASGALHF. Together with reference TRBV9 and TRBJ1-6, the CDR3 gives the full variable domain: DSGVTQTPKHLITATGQRVTLRCSPRSGDLSVYWYQQSLDQGLQFLIQYYNGEERAKGNILERFSAQQFPDLHSELNLSSLELGDSALYFCASSAVEASGALHFGNGTRLTVT.

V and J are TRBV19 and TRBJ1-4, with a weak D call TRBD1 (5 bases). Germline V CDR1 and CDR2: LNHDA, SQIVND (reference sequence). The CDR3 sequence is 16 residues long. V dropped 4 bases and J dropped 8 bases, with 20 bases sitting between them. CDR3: CASSTTRTGEGEKLFF. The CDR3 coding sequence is TGTGCCAGTAGTACCACTCGGACGGGAGAGGGGGAAAAACTGTTTTTT.

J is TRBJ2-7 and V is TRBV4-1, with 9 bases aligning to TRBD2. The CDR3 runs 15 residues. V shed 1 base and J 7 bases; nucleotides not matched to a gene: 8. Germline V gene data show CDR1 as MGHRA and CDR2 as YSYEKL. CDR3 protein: CASSQVGGRAQEQYF. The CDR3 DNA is TGCGCCAGCAGCCAAGTTGGCGGGAGGGCCCAGGAGCAGTACTTC.

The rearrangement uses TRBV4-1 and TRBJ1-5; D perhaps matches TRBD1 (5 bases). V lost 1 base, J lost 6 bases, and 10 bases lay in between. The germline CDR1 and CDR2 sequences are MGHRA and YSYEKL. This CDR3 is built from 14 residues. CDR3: CASSQGQGSQPQHF. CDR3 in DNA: TGCGCCAGCAGCCAAGGGCAGGGTAGTCAGCCCCAGCATTTT.

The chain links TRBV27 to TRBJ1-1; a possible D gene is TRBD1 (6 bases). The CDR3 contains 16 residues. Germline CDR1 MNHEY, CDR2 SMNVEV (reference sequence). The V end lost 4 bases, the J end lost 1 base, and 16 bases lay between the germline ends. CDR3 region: CASSSTSSTGNTEAFF. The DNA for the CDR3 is TGTGCCAGCAGTTCGACTTCATCGACAGGGAACACTGAAGCTTTCTTT.

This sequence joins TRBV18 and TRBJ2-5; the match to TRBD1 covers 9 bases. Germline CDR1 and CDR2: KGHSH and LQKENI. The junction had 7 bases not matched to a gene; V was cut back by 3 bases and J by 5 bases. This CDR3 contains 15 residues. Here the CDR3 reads CASSPLQGAVETQYF. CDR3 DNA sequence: TGTGCCAGCTCACCGTTACAGGGGGCAGTGGAGACCCAGTACTTC.